Reported below is one T cell receptor (beta chain). Its antigen remains unidentified. Per-nucleotide qualities are absent, and no much larger clonotype sits a single base away. The cohort comprised more than 550 healthy bone marrow donors. Cohort members were all nominally healthy when sampled, although unrecorded immune exposures were likely present. The donor tested CMV seronegative, placing the donor among the roughly 400 seronegative members of the cohort. A peripheral blood sample was provided by each donor, and peripheral blood mononuclear cells were used for TCR beta sequencing. Genomic DNA extraction from the blood cell samples was performed with the Qiagen DNeasy Blood Extraction Kit. The sample originates from a study of cytomegalovirus exposure and HLA in healthy donors (dated by TCRdb to 2016 to 2017). With regard to the full study: An earlier analysis of a few hundred of the donors reported 276 Gb of sequence data and 95 million to 130 million unique TCR beta sequences obtained from 180 million or so T cells. An early release that covered about 600 HLA-typed donors contained approximately 290 gigabases of sequencing data and 80 million or so unique TCR sequences. Of the roughly 400 genotyped donors, 75% to 85% were placed in the genetic ancestry cluster associated with self-reported Caucasian donors. The study was designed to test whether signatures of past pathogen exposure could be identified by cataloging public T cell receptors. Using immunosequencing, the study profiled T cell repertoires from 500 to 800 subjects and related those repertoires to cytomegalovirus serostatus. In addition to the first cohort of 650 to 750 subjects, a separate validation cohort of 120 different subjects was used. To predict cytomegalovirus infection status, the study brought together high-throughput TCR immunosequencing, statistical association of individual TCRs with disease status, and machine learning. In a later analysis, previously published TCR beta repertoires from 670 or so donors were re-analyzed and high-resolution HLA genotyping was added so that TCR occurrence patterns could be studied. The later analysis used no new phenotypic data to find candidate immune exposures, relying instead on TCR beta sequences and their occurrence across donors. To decide whether each TCR beta V gene segment behaved as functional or pseudogenic, an earlier analysis of approximately 620 of the donors relied on high-throughput TCR beta sequencing. Donor age, sex, ethnicity and CMV serostatus were compiled alongside the repertoire data. A later genetic analysis took genome-wide SNP genotypes for about 55% of the 666 donors and used that subset as a discovery cohort. Every discovery cohort repertoire had been produced on one sequencing platform. Class I and class II HLA loci were covered by the typing at four-digit resolution. The number of typed donors differed by locus: roughly 620-640 for A, B, C, DRB1 and DQB1; 522 for DQA1; some 610 for DPA1; and around 470 for DPB1. A handful of DR-DQ haplotypes were handled as single units for association and clustering because linkage in the cohort was strong. Among over 350 genotyped donors of the cohort, an average of around 240,000 unique TCR beta nucleotide sequences were sequenced per donor, about a sixth of them non-productive. Study-level results and caveats: Specific HLA alleles were associated with 18,000 or so TCR beta sequences at a false discovery rate of 0.05 in a later analysis. The study gave a list of under 200 TCR beta chains associated with cytomegalovirus. Sequencing depth was assumed to be roughly uniform across donors in the presence/absence analyses, though that assumption may not hold. When HLA alleles, especially DR and DQ, strongly co-occurred, TCR associations were difficult to assign to individual alleles. In a later analysis, HLA-associated TCR beta chains showed more clonal expansion and lower generation probabilities than non-associated chains that were equally common. The cohort was sequenced for TCR beta chains only, and without alpha or paired-chain data the features that could be detected were limited. Most CMV-associated TCR beta chains appeared to be HLA-restricted in a later analysis, and the HLA associations seemed to be driven largely by CMV exposure. In a later analysis, the rate of TCR association differed among HLA loci, with DRB1 alleles having the most associated TCRs and HLA-C alleles having the fewest. A group of highly shared sequence variants was considered likely to be a technical artifact of the sequencing pipeline. In vitro tests confirmed that three of the cytomegalovirus-associated TCR beta chains recognize cytomegalovirus antigens. The classifier was reported to diagnose cytomegalovirus status with high specificity and sensitivity in both the original and validation cohorts. Immune exposure information for the cohort was limited to CMV serostatus. According to a later genetic analysis, donors in an Asian-associated ancestry cluster had fewer N-insertions in productive TCRs than the approximately 670-donor mean. Because the 87-base-pair reads could not distinguish some IMGT-functional V segments, including TRBV6-2 and TRBV6-3, those segments were excluded. Linkage disequilibrium might explain the correlated functional status among segregating V segments, but an unknown experimental factor could not be ruled out. A further reported finding was that TCR beta sequences accurately predicted the HLA-A and HLA-B alleles for most subjects in the first cohort. Most TCR sequences were observed very rarely across donors, whereas some public TCRs were present in many individuals. About 17 rarely observed V segments, including chromosome 9 orphons, were excluded from the earlier analysis of a few hundred of the donors because counts were too low. A later genetic analysis associated a missense DCLRE1C variant with V-gene and J-gene trimming of TCR beta chains, and an independent cohort replicated the association. Because some donors lacked HLA typing at each locus, the association tests relied only on the typed subset. A later analysis reported that several top co-occurrence clusters appeared linked to parvovirus B19, influenza, CMV and Epstein-Barr virus. According to the authors, the approach could potentially be generalized to other disease states and immunological phenotypes. Broadly in line with IMGT annotations, most TCR beta V segments showed up in productive rearrangements about 87% or about 30% of the time in an earlier analysis of under 700 of the donors.

Including cysteine and phenylalanine, the CDR3 has 15 amino acids. Only the CDR3 part of the read is kept: 45 bases, read in frame from the first base. CDR1 and CDR2, per the germline V gene, are SGHRS and YFSETQ. Trimming leaves V shorter by 3 bases and J shorter by 5 bases, with the junction holding 8 bases beyond the gene matches. Library creation used the immunoSEQ multiplex PCR assay. A mixture of 60 forward primers for TCR Vbeta segments and 13 reverse primers for TCR Jbeta segments was used in the multiplex PCR. A multiplex PCR assay on genomic DNA amplified the CDR3 region of rearranged TCR beta genes. The amplified TCR beta libraries were sequenced on the Illumina HiSeq System as 87-base-pair reads. Processing in the source paper ran as follows. A later analysis tallied 70 million to 100 million unique TCR beta chains across the 550 to 850 repertoires, and some 10 million of those chains were shared by two or more donors. A nearest-neighbor algorithm error-corrected the raw reads and collapsed the reads into unique sequences, merging closely related sequences to remove PCR and sequencing errors. To assign V, D and J gene segments, CDR3 sequences were aligned to IMGT reference sequences. For a sequence to be retained, at least a six-nucleotide match to both a V gene segment and a J gene segment was required. Rearrangements were classified as productive when the CDR3 lacked stop codons and remained in frame with V and J, and all other rearrangements were classified as non-productive. Following IMGT convention, CDR3 was defined as the stretch from the second conserved V-encoded cysteine to the conserved J-encoded phenylalanine. Sequences without an unambiguous match to a single V gene segment were excluded from the earlier analysis of almost 600 of the donors. An earlier analysis of a few hundred of the donors called V segments functional above 56.7% productive rearrangements and segregating when the between-donor standard deviation exceeded 5%. To diagnose cytomegalovirus status from the catalog of TCR beta chain sequences, a statistical classification framework was built. V and J gene assignment, in a later analysis, came from comparing TCR nucleotide sequences with IMGT/GENE-DB human TR gene sequences. A later analysis assigned CDR3 sequences and most-parsimonious VDJ recombination scenarios with the TCRdist pipeline. A later analysis defined each TCR beta chain by its CDR3 amino acid sequence plus V-gene family, and excluded reads lacking a unique V-gene family. In a later analysis, a few hundred highly shared, low-generation-probability nucleotide sequences were removed to address suspected cross-contamination and a sequencing artifact. For each public chain, a later analysis derived a clonal expansion index from normalized ranks of inferred template counts within each repertoire. In a later analysis, generation probabilities were computed with a VDJ recombination model fitted to out-of-frame rearrangements, and the resulting probabilities were checked against IGoR. Hypergeometric tests were used in a later analysis to score TCR-TCR, TCR-HLA and TCR-CMV co-occurrence, with a repertoire-size bias correction applied to the TCR pairs. A later analysis estimated false discovery rates by permuting HLA or CMV assignments 20 times. In a later analysis, co-occurring TCRs were grouped using DBSCAN, and TCRdist sequence similarity was added for clustering within HLA-allele-positive subsets. Repertoires with fewer than 30,000 or more than 120,000 public chains, plus five repertoires with anomalous nucleotide sharing, were excluded from co-occurrence clustering. The clones in this table, taken by TCRdb from immuneACCESS, are in-frame only. Not every clone is retained; where verified, under half of the shortfall comes from an unresolved V gene, and the cause of the rest is unknown. The V and J calls and the clone size are those of that table, but D and trimming were determined from the DNA. The sample table lists about 160,000 clones, around 80% of them with a count of one. About 4.6% of the sample is held by the ten biggest clonotypes.

The sample taken for sequencing was PBMCs. This clonotype was obtained from a man aged 35-49 years in good health and CMV-seronegative. This sequence uses TRBV5-1 and TRBJ2-5; 9 central nucleotides agree with TRBD2. The nucleotide sequence is given as TGCGCCAGCAGCTCGGGGCGGGGGGGCATGGAGACCCAGTACTTC. Its product reads: CASSSGRGGMETQYF.